The 2 T cell receptor beta chains reported below all come from one sample, sequenced in a study of CD4+ T cells in melanoma. Generated by immunoSEQ multiplex PCR, the TCRdb table keeps only in-frame clones and is missing some. The table records about 18,000 clones, roughly 85% of them present only once. The sequencing sample was made of cells from a culture (not recorded whether cultured in vitro). All receptors derive from a human donor with melanoma.

In nucleotides, the CDR3 is TGTGCCAGCAGCCGCGAAAAGACAGGAGCTGGCTACACCTTC. It codes for CASSREKTGAGYTF. V and J are TRBV14 and TRBJ1-2; D is possibly TRBD1 (6 bases). The V end was cut by 4 bases, the J end by 7 bases, with 16 bases between. The CDR3 extends over 14 amino acids. CDR1 is SGHDN and CDR2 is FVKESK in the germline V gene. The full variable domain, completed using reference TRBV14 and TRBJ1-2, is EAGVTQFPSHSVIEKGQTVTLRCDPISGHDNLYWYRRVMGKEIKFLLHFVKESKQDESGMPNNRFLAERTGGTYSTLKVQPAELEDSGVYFCASSREKTGAGYTFGSGTRLTVV.

The rearrangement joins TRBV5-1 to TRBJ2-7, with D hard to call. Germline assignment: CDR1 SGHRS and CDR2 YFSETQ. The CDR3 has 15 amino acids. V was clipped by 0 bases and J by 0 bases, with 10 bases between them. The CDR3 DNA reads TGCGCCAGCAGCTTGGCCCGTCAGTCCTCCTACGAGCAGTACTTC. Translated, it gives CASSLARQSSYEQYF.